The clone carrying this T cell receptor (beta chain) occurred a few times. The sample comes from a study of control samples from healthy donors and cancer patients. Clones were read by immunoSEQ multiplex PCR, and TCRdb kept only the in-frame ones, dropping some. Among about 75,000 clones listed, 90% to 95% were seen once. The sequenced sample consisted of blood. The source is a woman aged 40-49 years in good health.

The CDR3: CASSEDSGMYYGYTF. DNA for the CDR3: TGTGCCAGCAGTGAAGATTCCGGGATGTACTATGGCTACACCTTC. V is TRBV6-1 and J is TRBJ1-2; D gene unclear. CDR3 size: 15 residues. Germline CDR1 reads MNHNS; CDR2 reads SASEGT. Deletions cut 1 base from V and 3 bases from J, with 12 bases between.